Following are 8 T cell receptor beta chains from one sample sequenced in a study of blood T cells in healthy people across ages. Using a J-beta primer mix together with a sample-barcoded 5' primer, a second PCR was run for about 7 to 12 cycles. TCRdb recomputed calls from the 5' RACE reads with MiXCR, one row per CDR3 protein. Among roughly 1.5 million distinct CDR3 sequences listed, roughly two fifths were seen once. Sequenced input: blood. All receptors derive from a woman younger than 35 in good health.

This chain uses TRBV20-1 with TRBJ2-3, with TRBD2 as a possible D gene (5 bases). This CDR3 has 14 residues. V lost 3 bases and J lost 3, with 13 bases in between. CDR1 is DFQATT, CDR2 SNEGSKA, per germline (reference sequence). The CDR3 loop reads CSARVVGETDTQYF. As DNA, the CDR3 is TGCAGTGCTAGGGTTGTCGGGGAAACAGATACGCAGTATTTT.

The V gene is TRBV9, the J gene TRBJ2-1; tentatively, D is TRBD2 (5 bases). CDR3 size: 14 residues. From germline, CDR1 is SGDLS and CDR2 YYNGEE. V dropped 2 bases and J dropped 5 bases, with 11 bases sitting between them. The CDR3 protein is CASSVRVEHNEQFF. CDR3 nucleotides: TGTGCCAGCAGCGTGCGGGTAGAGCACAATGAGCAGTTCTTC.

The rearrangement uses TRBV5-4 and TRBJ2-2; D not certain. This CDR3 is 13 amino acids long. V dropped 0 bases and J dropped 6 bases, with 6 bases sitting between them. Germline CDR1 and CDR2: SGHNT and YYREEE (reference sequence). The CDR3 DNA follows: TGTGCCAGCAGCTTGGCCATGGCCGGGGAGCTGTTTTTT. Translated, it gives CASSLAMAGELFF.

This clonotype showed up just a few times. This chain connects TRBV7-2 to TRBJ2-4, with D tentatively TRBD2 (6 bases). The CDR3 totals 15 residues. Germline V lookup: CDR1 SGHTA, CDR2 FQGNSA. The V gene lost 0 bases and the J gene lost 2 bases, with 8 bases spanning the gap. The CDR3, as DNA: TGTGCCAGCAGCTTAGCAGCGGGTCCCAAAAACATTCAGTACTTC. Amino acid sequence: CASSLAAGPKNIQYF.

The rearrangement joins TRBV6-2 or TRBV6-3 to TRBJ2-7; 9 bases are a match to TRBD2. With the DNA end fitting TRBJ2-5 better, the J assignment may be wrong. From germline, CDR1 is MNHEY and CDR2 SVGEGT. The CDR3 is made up of 18 amino acids. The CDR3 loop is CASRTPKGLAPGRKTQYF. The CDR3 DNA reads TGTGCCAGCAGAACACCCAAGGGACTAGCCCCCGGGAGGAAGACCCAGTACTTC.

This clonotype was recorded once. The V gene is TRBV11-2, the J gene TRBJ2-1; tentatively, D is TRBD2 (6 bases). The CDR3 is made up of 15 amino acids. Germline loops: CDR1 SGHAT, CDR2 FQNNGV. The germline V and J ends were trimmed by 5 bases and 4 bases, with 15 bases remaining between them. This chain's CDR3 is CASSETRTGYNEQFF. The CDR3 region has the DNA TGTGCCAGCAGCGAGACTAGGACTGGTTACAATGAGCAGTTCTTC.

The chain joins TRBV7-2 to TRBJ2-5; unclear D gene. Germline assignment: CDR1 SGHTA and CDR2 FQGNSA. V lost 3 bases and J lost 4, with 15 bases in between. The CDR3 is 15 amino acids. CDR3: CASSFAGLSGETQYF. The CDR3 DNA is TGTGCCAGCAGCTTCGCAGGCCTATCGGGAGAGACCCAGTACTTC. The full variable domain, its missing parts supplied by reference TRBV7-2 and TRBJ2-5, is GAGVSQSPSNKVTEKGKDVELRCDPISGHTALYWYRQSLGQGLEFLIYFQGNSAPDKSGLPSDRFSAERTGGSVSTLTIQRTQQEDSAVYLCASSFAGLSGETQYFGPGTRLLVL.

This chain connects TRBV19 to TRBJ2-1; 9 positions match TRBD1. With V trimmed by 6 bases and J by 10 bases, 7 bases remained unmatched. Germline values: CDR1 LNHDA, CDR2 SQIVND (reference sequence). The CDR3 is 13 residues long. CDR3 nucleotides: TGTGCCAGTAGACAGGGGGCGAATTGGGAGCAGTTCTTC. It yields the protein CASRQGANWEQFF. The whole variable domain, remainder taken from reference TRBV19 and TRBJ2-1, is DGGITQSPKYLFRKEGQNVTLSCEQNLNHDAMYWYRQDPGQGLRLIYYSQIVNDFQKGDIAEGYSVSREKKESFPLTVTSAQKNPTAFYLCASRQGANWEQFFGPGTRLTVL.